The text below deals with one T cell receptor beta chain. The antigen it binds to is not known. No base quality information exists; no much larger clone differs at one position. The data derive from a study of blood T cell repertoires in COVID-19 (dated by TCRdb to the early 2020s). Some background on the complete study: Collaborator samples came from the United States, Italy and Spain and covered acute and convalescent phases of COVID-19. The repertoires were released in a freely available public database meant as a resource for research on the immune response to SARS-CoV-2. Where HLA class I and class II types were available, the types were taken from metadata supplied by the sample provider, not from assay-based typing. The sample metadata nearly always contained a de-identified subject ID, COVID-19 status, age in years and sex. The samples were drawn from two sources: the first 160 participants of the ongoing ImmuneRACE study, and about 1,300 subjects contributed by 6 global collaborators. The material from the prospective study consisted of cDNA or gDNA derived from T cells, B-cell-depleted T cells, or PBMCs. The dataset comprised deeply sampled blood TCRbeta repertoires from subjects exposed to, actively infected with, or recovered from COVID-19. Overall study results and their limits: Clinical and demographic metadata were provided uncurated, with the amount varying by source and participant.

TCRbeta CDR3 regions were amplified from genomic DNA using the immunoSEQ Assay, a bias-controlled multiplex PCR. In the authors' own workflow: Nucleated cell counts per sample were estimated from amplification of reference gene primers within the assay. To quantify the absolute abundance of each unique TCRbeta CDR3 rearrangement, sequence reads were collapsed and filtered. For each sample, productive Simpson clonality was calculated as the square root of Simpson's diversity index over productive rearrangements. TCRdb stores this immuneACCESS table with in-frame sequences only. Part of the clones is absent; in the studies checked, under half of the shortfall reflects unresolved V genes, and no reason is known for the rest. D and trimming come from the DNA, and the V and J calls and clone size come from that table. This sample is represented by 350,000 or so clones; roughly 87% of them were singletons. More than 1% of the sample goes to the ten largest clones.

Inclusive of the bounding cysteine and phenylalanine, the CDR3 is 15 residues long. CDR3 DNA is the only sequence kept; it has 45 bases, read in frame from the first base. Deletion took 5 bases off V and 7 bases off J, with a span of 18 bases between the germline ends. The CDR1 and CDR2 encoded by the germline V gene (reference sequence) are LNHDA and SQIVND. In the prospective study, participants were roughly 18 to 95 years old, resided in 24 geographic areas of the United States, and were enrolled through a virtual design. To assign participants to cohorts, the prospective study relied on clinical history that participants themselves reported in a screening survey and a study questionnaire. For ImmuneRACE Cohort 3, a participant was defined as recovered based on two consecutive negative NP/OP PCR tests, clearance by a healthcare professional, or resolution of symptoms. Mobile phlebotomists in the prospective study collected whole blood, serum and a nasopharyngeal or oropharyngeal swab from every participant. Participants in the prospective study had the option to provide additional blood draws and questionnaires over a roughly two-month period. Prospective study blood samples were shipped either frozen or at room temperature before DNA extraction.

Material for sequencing was PBMCs or T cells enriched from blood (not recorded which). This receptor was taken from a woman aged 30 to 39 who had recovered from COVID-19. Recombination connected TRBV19 to TRBJ1-5, with TRBD1 tentatively as D gene (6 bases match). The DNA reads as follows: TGTGCCAGTAGTGGCAGCGGGGGCCCGAACCAGCCCCAGCATTTT. It translates to CASSGSGGPNQPQHF.